This T cell receptor (beta chain) was documented in a study of blood T cell repertoires in COVID-19. Overall study: COVID-19 samples, acute and convalescent, were from the United States, Italy and Spain. T cells, B-cell-depleted T cells, or PBMCs provided the cDNA or gDNA that served as material.

Authors' processing steps: Nucleated cell number was recorded as an estimate derived from reference gene primer amplification. The method was immunoSEQ multiplex PCR; TCRdb's version includes in-frame clones alone and lacks a portion of them. The V and J calls and the clone size are those of that table, but D and trimming were determined from the DNA. The table includes more than 200,000 clones, almost 90% detected once. After removal of 5 bases from V and 1 base from J, the junction contained 6 bases not matched to a gene. The CDR3 length is 15 residues. In germline, CDR1 is LNHDA, CDR2 SQIVND (reference sequence).

Sequences were obtained from peripheral blood. The receptor's source is a woman between 55 and 75 years old with acute or convalescent COVID-19. V is TRBV19 and J is TRBJ1-1; TRBD1 matches at 8 bases. The CDR3 loop reads CASSVGTGRNTEAFF. CDR3 DNA: TGTGCCAGTAGTGTCGGGACAGGACGGAACACTGAAGCTTTCTTT.